The rows below give T cell receptor beta chains drawn from one sample of a study of shared clonotypes between healthy human individuals. This table comes from immunoSEQ multiplex PCR, and its TCRdb copy is limited to in-frame clones, with some not included. The sample carries about a million clones, 76% recorded once. Specimen: memory CD4+ T cells sorted from blood. Receptors originate from a man younger than 35 in good health. CDR3s include the opening cysteine and the closing phenylalanine or tryptophan. D genes are given only for firm matches. A row's size may be missing; if present it is once, few, many or a size class.

clone_size d_call j_call v_call cdr3_nt cdr3_aa
NA NA TRBJ2-1 TRBV1 TGCACCAGCAGCCAAGATAAACAGCGGGAGGTTAATAGTCATGAGCAGTTCTTC CTSSQDKQREVNSHEQFF
NA NA TRBJ2-5 TRBV30 TGTGCCTGGAAAGGGTTGGAGACCCAGTACTTC CAWKGLETQYF
NA TRBD2 TRBJ2-1 TRBV25-1 TGTGCCAGCAGTCAGGGACTAGCGGGGCTCTACAATGAGCAGTTCTTC CASSQGLAGLYNEQFF
once NA TRBJ2-3 TRBV28 TGTGCCAGCATATCGGGGGACCTATCAGATACGCAGTATTTT CASISGDLSDTQYF
many TRBD1 TRBJ1-3 TRBV2 TGTGCCAGCACCCAAAGGGCCTGGACAGGGGGAAACACCATATATTTT CASTQRAWTGGNTIYF
few NA TRBJ2-7 TRBV2 TGTGCCAGCAGTGAAGCGGAGGACGAGCAGTACTTC CASSEAEDEQYF
once TRBD1 TRBJ2-5 TRBV19 TGTGCCAGTAGCGACTCGTATAGGGACAGCCAAGAGACCCAGTACTTC CASSDSYRDSQETQYF
few NA TRBJ1-2 TRBV7-6 TGTGCCAGCGGAGCAGGACAGAAAAGCTTC CASGAGQKSF
NA NA TRBJ1-1 TRBV12-5 TGTGCTAGTGGTTTGGAACCAAGCTCTGAAGCTTTCTTT CASGLEPSSEAFF
NA NA TRBJ1-1 TRBV10-3 TGTGCCATCAGTGTTGGGCAGATGAACACTGAAGCTTTCTTT CAISVGQMNTEAFF
NA TRBD2 TRBJ2-7 TRBV6-6 TGTGCCAGCAGCCCGGGGACTAGCGGGACCCTCGAGCAGTACTTC CASSPGTSGTLEQYF
NA NA TRBJ2-2 TRBV29-1 TGCAGCTCCAGGGCCAGTACGAACACCGGGGAGCTGTTTTTT CSSRASTNTGELFF
once NA TRBJ1-1 TRBV5-1 TGCGCCAGCAGCCCTGAGGGCAATTTGAACACTGAAGCTTTCTTT CASSPEGNLNTEAFF
NA NA TRBJ2-7 TRBV4-1 TGCGCCAGCAGCCAACCCCCCGGGACGACCGTCTACGAGCAGTACTTC CASSQPPGTTVYEQYF
NA NA TRBJ1-2 TRBV5-1 TGCGCCAGCAGCTTGGGCTGGGAAGTAGCTTATGGCTACACCTTC CASSLGWEVAYGYTF
NA NA TRBJ1-2 TRBV4-3 TGCGCCAGCAGCCAAGAGGGCGGGATGAGGAACTATGGCTACACCTTC CASSQEGGMRNYGYTF
NA NA TRBJ1-2 TRBV6-6 TGTGCCAGCAGCGAGGGAGCTAACTATGGCTACACCTTC CASSEGANYGYTF
NA NA TRBJ1-1 TRBV29-1 TGCAGCGTTGAGTCTGTGCCGGGGATGACTGAAGCTTTCTTT CSVESVPGMTEAFF
NA TRBD2 TRBJ2-3 TRBV5-1 TGCGCCAGCAGCTTGGGTAGCGGGAGTGATACGCAGTATTTT CASSLGSGSDTQYF
NA TRBD2 TRBJ2-3 TRBV15 TGTGCCACCAGCAGTACTAGCGGGAGGATCACAGATACGCAGTATTTT CATSSTSGRITDTQYF
NA TRBD2 TRBJ2-7 TRBV5-6 TGTGCCAGCAGCCGCACTAGCGGGAAGACCTACGAGCAGTACTTC CASSRTSGKTYEQYF
NA TRBD2 TRBJ2-2 TRBV6-1 TGTGCCAGCGGTGGTGGGACTAGCGGGAGTTTGTCGACCGGGGAGCTGTTTTTT CASGGGTSGSLSTGELFF
few NA TRBJ1-2 TRBV6-1 TGTGCCAGCACCGGGACGGATTATGGCTACACCTTC CASTGTDYGYTF
many NA TRBJ1-4 TRBV2 TGTGCCAGCAGTGAGGCGCGAGGTAATGAAAAACTGTTTTTT CASSEARGNEKLFF
NA NA TRBJ2-7 TRBV28 TGTGCCAGCAGTTCCCCCCTGAGGTTGGGCGAGCAGTACTTC CASSSPLRLGEQYF